These 9 T cell receptor beta chains were all obtained from the same sample, sequenced in a study of regulatory T cells in long-lasting Graves disease. Arm-PCR of CDR3 regions and iRepertoire HTBI primers were used to build TCR beta libraries. TCRdb ran MiXCR on the multiplex PCR reads and lists one entry per CDR3 protein. The sample consists of 300,000 to 400,000 distinct CDR3 sequences, about 16% of them appearing once. Time point defined: newly diagnosed GD, antithyroid drugs for less than 3 months. With RNA extracted from PBMCs as input, the TCR library was made. The sequenced sample was peripheral blood mononuclear cells (PBMCs), obtained at new diagnosis, from a patient treated with antithyroid drugs. Receptors were obtained from a female donor with Graves disease.

This clonotype was seen ten or more times. The chain recombines TRBV20-1 with TRBJ2-3; D might be TRBD1 (6 bases). In germline, CDR1 is DFQATT, CDR2 SNEGSKA (reference sequence). The CDR3 totals 14 residues. The CDR3 here is CSEESDRNTDTQYF. CDR3 nucleotides: TGCAGCGAGGAGTCGGACAGAAATACAGATACGCAGTATTTT.

This clonotype showed up just a few times. The rearrangement uses TRBV5-1 and TRBJ2-2; D is perhaps TRBD2 (6 bases). CDR1 and CDR2 (germline): SGHRS, YFSETQ. CDR3 length: 16 residues. Trimming took off 0 bases at V and 5 bases at J, with 14 bases between the two ends. DNA of the CDR3: TGCGCCAGCAGCTTGGCCCTAGCGAGAACAACCGGGGAGCTGTTTTTT. Its protein product is CASSLALARTTGELFF.

This chain joins TRBV6-1 and TRBJ2-4; D unresolved. The length of the CDR3 is 15 residues. V was cut by 6 bases and J by 0 bases, with 12 bases left in between. Looked up from germline, CDR1 is MNHNS and CDR2 is SASEGT. The CDR3 sequence is CASSQTTIAKNIQYF. In nucleotides, the CDR3 is TGTGCCAGCAGCCAGACAACGATAGCCAAAAACATTCAGTACTTC.

The table lists this clonotype with many counts. This chain joins TRBV27 and TRBJ1-2; D is ambiguous. Trimming shortened V by 10 bases and J by 0 bases, and 21 bases separated the two germline ends. Germline V gene lookup returns CDR1 MNHEY and CDR2 SMNVEV (reference sequence). The CDR3 loop spans 16 amino acids. CDR3 in amino acids: CATYGGAEGANYGYTF. The CDR3, as DNA: TGTGCCACCTACGGAGGAGCAGAAGGAGCTAACTATGGCTACACCTTC.

The chain uses TRBV20-1 and TRBJ2-2, with D hard to call. Trimming left V 3 bases short and J 0 bases short, with 8 bases between. Looked up from germline, CDR1 is DFQATT and CDR2 is SNEGSKA (reference sequence). The CDR3 runs 14 residues. DNA for the CDR3: TGCAGTGCTAGGCATCCTACGAACACCGGGGAGCTGTTTTTT. Translating gives CSARHPTNTGELFF.

The table lists this clonotype with many counts. V usage is TRBV11-2 and J usage is TRBJ1-6, with D uncertain. Germline assignment: CDR1 SGHAT and CDR2 FQNNGV. Trimming took 1 base from V and 7 from J, leaving 8 bases between them. The CDR3 has 14 amino acids. The CDR3 nucleotides are TGTGCCAGCAGCTTAGCAGGAGCCAATTCACCCCTCCACTTT. It translates to CASSLAGANSPLHF. The whole variable domain, filled in from reference TRBV11-2 and TRBJ1-6, reads EAGVAQSPRYKIIEKRQSVAFWCNPISGHATLYWYQQILGQGPKLLIQFQNNGVVDDSQLPKDRFSAERLKGVDSTLKIQPAKLEDSAVYLCASSLAGANSPLHFGNGTRLTVT.

This clonotype was picked up many times. This chain uses TRBV7-6 with TRBJ2-3, with TRBD1 as a possible D gene (6 bases). This CDR3 is built from 16 residues. Germline lookup yields CDR1 SGHVS and CDR2 FNYEAQ. V was shortened by 1 base and J by 1 base, with 12 bases between the two germline ends. CDR3 sequence reads: CASSLEGELGTDTQYF. CDR3 in DNA: TGTGCCAGCAGCTTAGAGGGGGAACTAGGCACAGATACGCAGTATTTT.

Note on this clonotype: This may be a read error, as it is one base from a much larger clone. The chain couples TRBV6-2 or TRBV6-3 to TRBJ1-2; D not certain. V lost 4 bases and J lost 0, with 12 bases in between. Germline lookup yields CDR1 MNHEY and CDR2 SVGEGT. The CDR3 spans 15 residues. The CDR3: CASSCSEEANYGYTF. The CDR3 DNA is TGTGCCAGCAGTTGCTCGGAGGAGGCTAACTATGGCTACACCTTC.

This clonotype was observed at least ten times. This rearrangement joins TRBV3-1 to TRBJ1-1; TRBD1 is a possible D gene (6 bases). Germline V gene data show CDR1 as LGHDT and CDR2 as YNNKEL (reference sequence). Trimming left V 0 bases short and J 8 bases short, with 19 bases between. The CDR3 loop spans 16 amino acids. CDR3: CASSQDLSGGGPEAFF. CDR3 nucleotides: TGTGCCAGCAGCCAAGATCTGAGTGGAGGGGGGCCAGAAGCTTTCTTT.